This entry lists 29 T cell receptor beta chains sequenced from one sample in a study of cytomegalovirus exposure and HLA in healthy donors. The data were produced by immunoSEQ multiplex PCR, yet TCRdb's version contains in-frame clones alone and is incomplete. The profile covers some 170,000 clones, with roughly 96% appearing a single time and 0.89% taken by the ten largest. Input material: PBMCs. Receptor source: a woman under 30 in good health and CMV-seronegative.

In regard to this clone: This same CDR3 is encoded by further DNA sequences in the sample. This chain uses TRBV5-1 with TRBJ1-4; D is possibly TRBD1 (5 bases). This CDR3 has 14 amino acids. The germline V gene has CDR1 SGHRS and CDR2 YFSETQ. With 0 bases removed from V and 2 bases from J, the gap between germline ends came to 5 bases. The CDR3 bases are TGCGCCAGCAGCTTGGGACAGACTAATGAAAAACTGTTTTTT. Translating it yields CASSLGQTNEKLFF.

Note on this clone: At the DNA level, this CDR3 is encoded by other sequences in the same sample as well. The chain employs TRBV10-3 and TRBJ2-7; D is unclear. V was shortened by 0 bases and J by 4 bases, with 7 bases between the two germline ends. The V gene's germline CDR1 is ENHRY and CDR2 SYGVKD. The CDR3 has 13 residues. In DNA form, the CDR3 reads TGTGCCATCAGTGAGTCCCACGGGTACGAGCAGTACTTC. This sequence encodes CAISESHGYEQYF.

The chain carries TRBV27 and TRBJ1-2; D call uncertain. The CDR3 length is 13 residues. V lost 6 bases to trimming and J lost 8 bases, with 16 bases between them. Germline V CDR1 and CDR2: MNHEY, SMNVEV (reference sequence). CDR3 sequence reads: CASRSSGLAGYTF. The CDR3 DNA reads TGTGCCAGCAGGTCGTCGGGGTTAGCGGGCTACACCTTC.

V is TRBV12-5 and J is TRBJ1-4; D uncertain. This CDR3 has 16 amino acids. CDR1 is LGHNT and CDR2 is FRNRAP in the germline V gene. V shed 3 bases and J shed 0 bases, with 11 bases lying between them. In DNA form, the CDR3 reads TGTGCTAGTGGTTTTTTTCTGAGATCAACTAATGAAAAACTGTTTTTT. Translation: CASGFFLRSTNEKLFF.

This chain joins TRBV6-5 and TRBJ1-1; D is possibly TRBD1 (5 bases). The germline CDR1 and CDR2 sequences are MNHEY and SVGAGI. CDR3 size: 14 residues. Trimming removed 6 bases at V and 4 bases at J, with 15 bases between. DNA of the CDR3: TGTGCCAGCAGGAGGGGTGGAGGGACCACTGAAGCTTTCTTT. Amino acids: CASRRGGGTTEAFF.

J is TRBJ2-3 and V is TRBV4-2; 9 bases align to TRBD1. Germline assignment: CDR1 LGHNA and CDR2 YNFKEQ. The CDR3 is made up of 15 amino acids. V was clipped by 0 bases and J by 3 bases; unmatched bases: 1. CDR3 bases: TGTGCCAGCAGCCAAGAAGGGACAGGGACAGATACGCAGTATTTT. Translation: CASSQEGTGTDTQYF.

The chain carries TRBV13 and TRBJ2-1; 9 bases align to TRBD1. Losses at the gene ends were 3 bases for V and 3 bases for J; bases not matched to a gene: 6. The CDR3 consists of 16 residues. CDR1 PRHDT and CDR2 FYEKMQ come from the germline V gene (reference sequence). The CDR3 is CASSFAPDRGYNEQFF. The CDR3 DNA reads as TGTGCCAGCAGCTTCGCCCCGGACAGGGGCTACAATGAGCAGTTCTTC.

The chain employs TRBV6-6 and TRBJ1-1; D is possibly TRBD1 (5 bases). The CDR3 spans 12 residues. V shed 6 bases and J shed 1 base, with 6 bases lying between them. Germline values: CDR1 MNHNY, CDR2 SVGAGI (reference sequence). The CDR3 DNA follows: TGTGCCAGCAGCACAGGGAACACTGAAGCTTTCTTT. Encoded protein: CASSTGNTEAFF.

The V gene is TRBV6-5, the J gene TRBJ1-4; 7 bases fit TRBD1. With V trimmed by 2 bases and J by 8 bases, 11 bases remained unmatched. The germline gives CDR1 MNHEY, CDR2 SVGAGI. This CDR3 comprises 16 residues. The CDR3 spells CASSYVASGGREKLFF. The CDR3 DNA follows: TGTGCCAGCAGTTACGTCGCGTCAGGGGGAAGGGAAAAACTGTTTTTT.

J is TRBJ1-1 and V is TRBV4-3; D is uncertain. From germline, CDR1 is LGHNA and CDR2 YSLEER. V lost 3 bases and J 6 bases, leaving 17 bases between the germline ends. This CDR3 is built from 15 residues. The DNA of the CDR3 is TGCGCCAGCAGCCAGGGCCTTCTAATCGGGGCTGAAGCTTTCTTT. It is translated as CASSQGLLIGAEAFF.

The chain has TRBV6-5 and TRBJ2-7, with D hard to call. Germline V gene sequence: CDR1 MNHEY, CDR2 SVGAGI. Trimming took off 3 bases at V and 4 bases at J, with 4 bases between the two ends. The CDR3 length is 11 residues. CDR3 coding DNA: TGTGCCAGCAGTTATCTGTACGAGCAGTACTTC. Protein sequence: CASSYLYEQYF.

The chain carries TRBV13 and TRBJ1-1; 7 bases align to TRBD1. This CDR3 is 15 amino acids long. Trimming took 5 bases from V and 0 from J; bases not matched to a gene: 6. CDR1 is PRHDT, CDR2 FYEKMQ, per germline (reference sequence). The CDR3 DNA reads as TGTGCCAGCAGCCCAAGACAGGGAGTGAACACTGAAGCTTTCTTT. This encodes CASSPRQGVNTEAFF.

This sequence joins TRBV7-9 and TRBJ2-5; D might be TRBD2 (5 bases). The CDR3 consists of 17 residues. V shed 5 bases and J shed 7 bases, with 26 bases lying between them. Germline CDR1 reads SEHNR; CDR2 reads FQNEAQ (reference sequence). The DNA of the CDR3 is TGTGCCAGCAGCCTTTCCTTGGTTGGGGAGATCCTAGCGACCCAGTACTTC. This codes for CASSLSLVGEILATQYF.

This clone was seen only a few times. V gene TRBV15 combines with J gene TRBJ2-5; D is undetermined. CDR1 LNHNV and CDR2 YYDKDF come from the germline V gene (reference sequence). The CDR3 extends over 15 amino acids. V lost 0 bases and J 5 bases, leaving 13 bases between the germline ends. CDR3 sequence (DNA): TGTGCCACCAGCAGAGATTGGTCGAGCACGGAGACCCAGTACTTC. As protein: CATSRDWSSTETQYF.

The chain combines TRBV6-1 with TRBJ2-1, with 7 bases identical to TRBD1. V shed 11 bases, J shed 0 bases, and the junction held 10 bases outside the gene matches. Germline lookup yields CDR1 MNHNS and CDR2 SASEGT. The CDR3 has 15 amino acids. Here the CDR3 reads CALKGAGVSYNEQFF. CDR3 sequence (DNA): TGTGCCTTAAAGGGGGCGGGCGTCTCCTACAATGAGCAGTTCTTC.

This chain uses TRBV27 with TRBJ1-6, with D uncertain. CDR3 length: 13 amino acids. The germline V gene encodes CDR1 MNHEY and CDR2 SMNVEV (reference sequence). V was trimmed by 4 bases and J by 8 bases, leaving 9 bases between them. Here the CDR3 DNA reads TGTGCCAGCAGTTCAGTTTCCTATTCACCCCTCCACTTT. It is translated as CASSSVSYSPLHF.

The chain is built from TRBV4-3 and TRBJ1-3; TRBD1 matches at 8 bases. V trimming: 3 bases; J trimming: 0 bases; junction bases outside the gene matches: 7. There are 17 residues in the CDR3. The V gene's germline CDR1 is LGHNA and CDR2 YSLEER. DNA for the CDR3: TGCGCCAGCAGCCAGACGCCGGGGACAGGCTCTGGAAACACCATATATTTT. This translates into CASSQTPGTGSGNTIYF.

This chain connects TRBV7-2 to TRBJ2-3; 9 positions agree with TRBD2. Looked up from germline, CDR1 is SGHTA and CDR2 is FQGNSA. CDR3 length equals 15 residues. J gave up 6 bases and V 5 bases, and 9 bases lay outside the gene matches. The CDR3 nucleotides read TGTGCCAGCAGCACTTCTAGCGGGGTTACGGATACGCAGTATTTT. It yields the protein CASSTSSGVTDTQYF.

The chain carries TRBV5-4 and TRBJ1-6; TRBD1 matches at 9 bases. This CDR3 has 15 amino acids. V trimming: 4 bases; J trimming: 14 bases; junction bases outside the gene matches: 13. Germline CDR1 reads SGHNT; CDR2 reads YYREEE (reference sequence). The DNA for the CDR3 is TGTGCCAGCAGCGGTGCCGGGACAGGGCCTTCGTCCCTCCACTTT. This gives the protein CASSGAGTGPSSLHF.

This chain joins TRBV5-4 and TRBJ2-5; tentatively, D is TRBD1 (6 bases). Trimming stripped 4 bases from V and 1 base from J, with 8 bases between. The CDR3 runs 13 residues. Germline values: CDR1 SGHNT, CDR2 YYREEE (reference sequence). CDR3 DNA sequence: TGTGCCAGCAGCCGGGACATCCAAGAGACCCAGTACTTC. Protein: CASSRDIQETQYF.

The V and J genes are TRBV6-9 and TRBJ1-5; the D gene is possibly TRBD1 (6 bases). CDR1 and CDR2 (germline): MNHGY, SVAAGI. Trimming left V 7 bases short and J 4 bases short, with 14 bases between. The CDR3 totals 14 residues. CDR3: CASMGAPWNQPQHF. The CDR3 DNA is TGTGCCAGCATGGGGGCCCCTTGGAATCAGCCCCAGCATTTT.

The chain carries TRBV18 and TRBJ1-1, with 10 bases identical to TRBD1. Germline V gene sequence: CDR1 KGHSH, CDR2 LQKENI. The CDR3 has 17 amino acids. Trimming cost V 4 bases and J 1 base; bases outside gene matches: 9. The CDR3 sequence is CASSRQGASPSNTEAFF. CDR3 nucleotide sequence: TGTGCCAGCTCACGACAGGGGGCCTCCCCCTCGAACACTGAAGCTTTCTTT. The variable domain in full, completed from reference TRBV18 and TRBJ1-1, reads NAGVMQNPRHLVRRRGQEARLRCSPMKGHSHVYWYRQLPEEGLKFMVYLQKENIIDESGMPKERFSAEFPKEGPSILRIQQVVRGDSAAYFCASSRQGASPSNTEAFFGQGTRLTVV.

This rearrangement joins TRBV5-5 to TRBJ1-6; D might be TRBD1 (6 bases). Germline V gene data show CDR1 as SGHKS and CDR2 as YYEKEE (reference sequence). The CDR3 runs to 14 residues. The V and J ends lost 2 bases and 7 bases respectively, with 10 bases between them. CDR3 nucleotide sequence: TGTGCCAGCAGCTTCTGGCAGGGGAATTCACCCCTCCACTTT. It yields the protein CASSFWQGNSPLHF.

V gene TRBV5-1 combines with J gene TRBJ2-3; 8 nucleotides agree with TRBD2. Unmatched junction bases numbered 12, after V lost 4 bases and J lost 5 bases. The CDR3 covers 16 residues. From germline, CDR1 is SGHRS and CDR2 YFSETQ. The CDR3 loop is CASSPEAGAGGDTQYF. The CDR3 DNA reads TGCGCCAGCAGCCCTGAAGCGGGTGCGGGGGGAGATACGCAGTATTTT.

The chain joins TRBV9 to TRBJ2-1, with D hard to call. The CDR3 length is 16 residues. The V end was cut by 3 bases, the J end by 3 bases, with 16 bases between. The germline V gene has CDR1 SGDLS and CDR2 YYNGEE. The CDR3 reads CASSAQKGGRYNEQFF. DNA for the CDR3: TGTGCCAGCAGCGCCCAGAAAGGCGGCCGCTACAATGAGCAGTTCTTC.

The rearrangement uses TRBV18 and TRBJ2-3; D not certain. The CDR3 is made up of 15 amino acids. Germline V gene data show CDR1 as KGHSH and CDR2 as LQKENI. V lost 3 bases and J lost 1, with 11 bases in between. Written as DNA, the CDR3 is TGTGCCAGCTCACCGCCTAGGTCGGGCACAGATACGCAGTATTTT. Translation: CASSPPRSGTDTQYF.

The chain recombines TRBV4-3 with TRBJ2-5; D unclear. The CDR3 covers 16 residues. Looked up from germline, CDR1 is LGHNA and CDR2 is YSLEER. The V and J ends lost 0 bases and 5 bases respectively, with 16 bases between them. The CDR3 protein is CASSQDWAQLEETQYF. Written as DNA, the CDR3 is TGCGCCAGCAGCCAAGATTGGGCTCAACTTGAGGAGACCCAGTACTTC.

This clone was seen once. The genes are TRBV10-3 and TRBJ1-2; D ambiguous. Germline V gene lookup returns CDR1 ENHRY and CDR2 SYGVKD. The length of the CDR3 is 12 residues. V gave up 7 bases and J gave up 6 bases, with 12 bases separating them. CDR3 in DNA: TGTGCCATCATGCGGAGCGGAGATGGCTACACCTTC. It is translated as CAIMRSGDGYTF.

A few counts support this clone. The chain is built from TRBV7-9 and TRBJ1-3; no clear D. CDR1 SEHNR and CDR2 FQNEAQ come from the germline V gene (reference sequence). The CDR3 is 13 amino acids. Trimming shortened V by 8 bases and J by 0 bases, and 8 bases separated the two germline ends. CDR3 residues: CASELHSGNTIYF. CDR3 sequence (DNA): TGTGCCAGCGAGCTGCACTCTGGAAACACCATATATTTT.